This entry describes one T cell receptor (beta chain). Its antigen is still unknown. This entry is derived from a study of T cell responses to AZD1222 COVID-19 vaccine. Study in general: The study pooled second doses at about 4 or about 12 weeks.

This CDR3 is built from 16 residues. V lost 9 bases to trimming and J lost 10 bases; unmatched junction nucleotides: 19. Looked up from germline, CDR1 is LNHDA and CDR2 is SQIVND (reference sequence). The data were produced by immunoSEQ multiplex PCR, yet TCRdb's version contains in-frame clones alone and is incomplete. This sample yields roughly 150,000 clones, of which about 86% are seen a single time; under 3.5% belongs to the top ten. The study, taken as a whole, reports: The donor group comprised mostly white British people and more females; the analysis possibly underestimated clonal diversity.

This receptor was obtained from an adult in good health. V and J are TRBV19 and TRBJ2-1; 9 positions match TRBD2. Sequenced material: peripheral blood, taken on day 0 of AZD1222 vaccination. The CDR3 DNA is TGTGCCAGCCGACCCGGCAGACTAGCGGAGAGGTGGGAGCAGTTCTTC. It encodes CASRPGRLAERWEQFF.